In this sample, the clone carrying this TCR beta chain turned up a few times. The antigen is undetermined. This entry belongs to a study of post-analysis software for immune sequencing data. At the level of the study: The courses of disease that were included comprised relapsing-remitting, secondary progressive and progressive-relapsing multiple sclerosis.

The study's findings and limits: Higher frequency in patients than in controls was seen for roughly five TRBV segments, with TRBV5-6, TRBV5-1 and TRBV20-1 among them. Those with multiple sclerosis, the patient group, showed significantly lower normalized Chao1 diversity than controls. F measure clustering grouped samples strongly by preparation batch.

Unique molecular identifiers were present in the TCR beta cDNA libraries. MiXCR was run by TCRdb on the PCR reads, yielding one entry per CDR3 protein. The sample contains around 440,000 distinct CDR3 sequences, around 40% of which appear only once. With 5 bases removed from V and 8 bases from J, the gap between germline ends came to 18 bases. From germline, CDR1 is SGHTA and CDR2 FQGNSA. There are 14 residues in the CDR3. The rearrangement uses TRBV7-2 and TRBJ1-2, with TRBD1 as a possible D gene (6 bases). Sequencing was done on a sample of blood. This clonotype was obtained from a girl aged 10 to 17 with multiple sclerosis. This CDR3 is CASSRDMAAGGYTF. The CDR3 region has the DNA TGTGCCAGCAGCCGGGACATGGCAGCGGGGGGCTACACCTTC.